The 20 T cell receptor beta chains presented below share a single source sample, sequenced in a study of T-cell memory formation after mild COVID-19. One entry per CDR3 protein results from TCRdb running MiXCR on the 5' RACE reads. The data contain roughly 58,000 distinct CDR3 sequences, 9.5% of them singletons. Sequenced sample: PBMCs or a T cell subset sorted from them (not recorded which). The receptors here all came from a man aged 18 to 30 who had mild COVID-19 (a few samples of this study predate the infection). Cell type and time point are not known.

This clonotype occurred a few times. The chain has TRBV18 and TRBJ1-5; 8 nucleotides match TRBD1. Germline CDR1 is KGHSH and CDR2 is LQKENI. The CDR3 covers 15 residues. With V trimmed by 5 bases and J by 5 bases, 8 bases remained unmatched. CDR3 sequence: CASSAGQGGYQPQHF. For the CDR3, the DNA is TGTGCCAGCTCAGCCGGACAGGGAGGGTATCAGCCCCAGCATTTT.

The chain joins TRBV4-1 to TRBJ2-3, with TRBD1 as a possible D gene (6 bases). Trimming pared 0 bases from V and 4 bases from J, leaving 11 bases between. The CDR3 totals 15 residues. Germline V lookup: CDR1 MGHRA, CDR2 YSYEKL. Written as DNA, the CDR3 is TGCGCCAGCAGCCAAGAGGTAACAGGGCCAGATACGCAGTATTTT. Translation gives CASSQEVTGPDTQYF.

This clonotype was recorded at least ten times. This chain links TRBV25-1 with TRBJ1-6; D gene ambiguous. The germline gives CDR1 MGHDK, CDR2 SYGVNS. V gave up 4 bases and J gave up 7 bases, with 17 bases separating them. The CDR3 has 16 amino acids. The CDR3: CASSALSGGWNSPLHF. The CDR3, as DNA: TGTGCCAGCAGTGCTCTATCGGGAGGGTGGAATTCACCCCTCCACTTT.

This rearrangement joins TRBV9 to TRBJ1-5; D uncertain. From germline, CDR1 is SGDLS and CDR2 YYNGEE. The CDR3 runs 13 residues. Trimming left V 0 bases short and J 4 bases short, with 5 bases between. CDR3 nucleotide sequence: TGTGCCAGCAGCGTAGGGGATAATCAGCCCCAGCATTTT. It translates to CASSVGDNQPQHF. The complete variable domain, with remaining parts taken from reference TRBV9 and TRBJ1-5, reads DSGVTQTPKHLITATGQRVTLRCSPRSGDLSVYWYQQSLDQGLQFLIQYYNGEERAKGNILERFSAQQFPDLHSELNLSSLELGDSALYFCASSVGDNQPQHFGDGTRLSIL.

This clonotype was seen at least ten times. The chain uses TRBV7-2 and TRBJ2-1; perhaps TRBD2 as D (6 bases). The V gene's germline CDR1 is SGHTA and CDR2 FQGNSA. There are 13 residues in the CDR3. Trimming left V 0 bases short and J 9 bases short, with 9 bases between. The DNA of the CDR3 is TGTGCCAGCAGCTTAGCGGAGGGAGGTGAGCAGTTCTTC. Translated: CASSLAEGGEQFF.

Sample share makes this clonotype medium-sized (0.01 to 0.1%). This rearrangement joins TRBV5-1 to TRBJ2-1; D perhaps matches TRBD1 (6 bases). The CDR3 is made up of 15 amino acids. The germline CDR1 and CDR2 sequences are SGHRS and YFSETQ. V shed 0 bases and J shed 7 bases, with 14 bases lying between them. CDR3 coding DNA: TGCGCCAGCAGCTTGGGACAGGCAGCATGGAATGAGCAGTTCTTC. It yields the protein CASSLGQAAWNEQFF.

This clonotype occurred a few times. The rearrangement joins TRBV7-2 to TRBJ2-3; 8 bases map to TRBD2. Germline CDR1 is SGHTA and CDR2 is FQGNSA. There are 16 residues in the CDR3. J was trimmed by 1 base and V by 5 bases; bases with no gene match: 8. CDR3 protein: CASSLEGAGGTDTQYF. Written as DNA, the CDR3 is TGTGCCAGCAGCCTGGAAGGAGCGGGGGGCACAGATACGCAGTATTTT.

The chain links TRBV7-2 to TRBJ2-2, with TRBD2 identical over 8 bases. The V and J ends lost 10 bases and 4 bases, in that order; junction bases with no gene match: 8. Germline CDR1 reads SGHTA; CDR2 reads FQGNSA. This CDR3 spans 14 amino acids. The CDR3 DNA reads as TGTGCCAACGGGGCGGGGGGAACCACCGGGGAGCTGTTTTTT. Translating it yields CANGAGGTTGELFF.

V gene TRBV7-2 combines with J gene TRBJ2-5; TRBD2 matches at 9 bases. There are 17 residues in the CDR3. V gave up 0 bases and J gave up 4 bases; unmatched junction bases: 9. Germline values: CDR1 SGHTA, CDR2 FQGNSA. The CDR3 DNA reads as TGTGCCAGCAGCTTAGCGCCCCGCGGGGGGGCACGAGAGACCCAGTACTTC. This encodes CASSLAPRGGARETQYF.

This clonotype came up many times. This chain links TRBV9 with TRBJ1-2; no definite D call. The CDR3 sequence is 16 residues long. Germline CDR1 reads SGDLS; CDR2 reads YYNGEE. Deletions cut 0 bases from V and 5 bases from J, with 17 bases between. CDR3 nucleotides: TGTGCCAGCAGCGTAGAATATCCGGAGGGCCGTTATGGCTACACCTTC. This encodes CASSVEYPEGRYGYTF.

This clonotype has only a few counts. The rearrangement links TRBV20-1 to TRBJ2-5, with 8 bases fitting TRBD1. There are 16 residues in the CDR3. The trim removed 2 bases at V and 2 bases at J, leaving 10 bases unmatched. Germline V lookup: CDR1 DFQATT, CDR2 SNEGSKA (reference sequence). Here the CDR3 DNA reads TGCAGTGCTAGATCGGCGATGACAGGGGCGCAAGAGACCCAGTACTTC. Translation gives CSARSAMTGAQETQYF.

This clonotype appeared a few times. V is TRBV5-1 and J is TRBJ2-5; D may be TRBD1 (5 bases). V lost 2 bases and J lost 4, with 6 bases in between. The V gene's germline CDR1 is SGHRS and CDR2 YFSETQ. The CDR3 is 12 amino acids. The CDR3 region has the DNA TGCGCCAGCAGCTTTAGGGGAGAGACCCAGTACTTC. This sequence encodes CASSFRGETQYF.

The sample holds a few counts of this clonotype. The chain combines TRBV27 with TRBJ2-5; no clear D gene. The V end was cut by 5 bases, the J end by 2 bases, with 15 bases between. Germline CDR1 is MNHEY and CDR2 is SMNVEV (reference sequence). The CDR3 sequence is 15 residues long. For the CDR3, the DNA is TGTGCCAGCAGTCCAGGACCGACCGATCAAGAGACCCAGTACTTC. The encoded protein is CASSPGPTDQETQYF.

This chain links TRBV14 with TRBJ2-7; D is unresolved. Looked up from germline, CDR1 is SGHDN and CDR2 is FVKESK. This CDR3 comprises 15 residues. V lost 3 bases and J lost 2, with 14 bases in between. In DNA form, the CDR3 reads TGTGCCAGCAGCCAGGGTGTCGCCAATACCTACGAGCAGTACGTC. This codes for CASSQGVANTYEQYV.

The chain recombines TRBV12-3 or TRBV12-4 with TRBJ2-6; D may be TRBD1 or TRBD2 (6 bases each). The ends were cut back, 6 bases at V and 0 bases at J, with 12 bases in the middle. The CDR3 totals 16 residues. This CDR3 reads CASSPGGGSGANVLTF. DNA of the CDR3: TGTGCCAGCAGCCCCGGAGGGGGCTCTGGGGCCAACGTCCTGACTTTC.

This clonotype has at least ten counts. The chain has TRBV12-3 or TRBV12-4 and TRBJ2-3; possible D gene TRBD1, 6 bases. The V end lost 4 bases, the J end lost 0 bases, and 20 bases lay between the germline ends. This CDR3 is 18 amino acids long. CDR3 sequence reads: CASSSPVQGSSSTDTQYF. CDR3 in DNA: TGTGCCAGCAGTTCCCCGGTCCAGGGGTCCTCTAGCACAGATACGCAGTATTTT.

CDR3 sequence reads: CASSLVAGETQYF. The CDR3 DNA sequence: TGCGCCAGCAGCTTGGTGGCGGGGGAGACCCAGTACTTC. The genes are TRBV5-1 and TRBJ2-5; perhaps TRBD2 as D (6 bases). With 0 bases removed from V and 5 bases from J, the gap between germline ends came to 8 bases. Germline V gene sequence: CDR1 SGHRS, CDR2 YFSETQ. This CDR3 has 13 amino acids.

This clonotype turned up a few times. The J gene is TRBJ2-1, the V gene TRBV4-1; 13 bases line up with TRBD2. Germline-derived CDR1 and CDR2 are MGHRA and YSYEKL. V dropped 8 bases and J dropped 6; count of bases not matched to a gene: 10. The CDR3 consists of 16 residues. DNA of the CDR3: TGCGCCAGCGCAGGTATCGGGACTAGCGGGGCCAATGAGCAGTTCTTC. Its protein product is CASAGIGTSGANEQFF.

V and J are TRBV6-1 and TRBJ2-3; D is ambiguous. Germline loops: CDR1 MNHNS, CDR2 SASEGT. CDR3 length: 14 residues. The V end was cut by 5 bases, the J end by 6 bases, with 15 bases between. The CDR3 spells CASSSQSTGDTQYF. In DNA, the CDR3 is TGTGCCAGCAGTTCACAGTCGACCGGGGATACGCAGTATTTT.

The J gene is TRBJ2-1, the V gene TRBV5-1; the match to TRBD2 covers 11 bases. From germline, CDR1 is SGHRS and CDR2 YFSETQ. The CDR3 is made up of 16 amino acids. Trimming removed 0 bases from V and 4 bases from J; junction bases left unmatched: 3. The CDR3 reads CASSLEVAGGYNEQFF. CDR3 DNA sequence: TGCGCCAGCAGCTTGGAAGTAGCGGGGGGGTACAATGAGCAGTTCTTC.